The TCR beta chain under discussion was sequenced for a study of long-term antiretroviral therapy in people with HIV. Study-wide context: Of all samples, the earliest predate the 2015 immediate-ART recommendation by about a decade. Study-wide results and caveats: Control repertoires displayed wider CDR3 length ranges than the HIV repertoires.

immunoSEQ v3.0 was run at survey level. Assay: immunoSEQ multiplex PCR; the TCRdb copy retains only in-frame clones and omits some. The table lists thousands of clones, roughly 87% of them singletons, with more than 15% in the top ten. Points on this clone: Its target is unknown.

Samples held roughly 0.9-10 million cryopreserved PBMC before DNA extraction. CDR1 is LNHDA and CDR2 is SQIVND in the germline V gene (reference sequence). With V trimmed by 4 bases and J by 2 bases, 6 bases remained unmatched. This CDR3 is built from 15 residues. Material: unsorted PBMCs, obtained 0.1 years after starting antiretroviral therapy. The chain uses TRBV19 and TRBJ2-7, with 9 bases identical to TRBD1. This receptor was identified in a man aged 35-49 years with HIV. CDR3 region: CASSTGTGTTYEQYF. CDR3 nucleotide sequence: TGTGCCAGTAGTACCGGGACAGGGACGACCTACGAGCAGTACTTC.